In this sample, the clone carrying this TCR beta chain turned up a few times. Its antigen remains unidentified. CDR1 and CDR2 from the germline V gene are MGHRA and YSYEKL. This CDR3 has 14 amino acids. V was clipped by 4 bases and J by 0 bases, with 7 bases between them. This sample is drawn from a study of cytomegalovirus exposure and HLA in healthy donors. Across the whole study: Early released data had about 85 million unique TCRs, all coming from HLA-typed donors. Findings and limits, study-wide: It was 150 to 200 TCR beta chains that were listed as cytomegalovirus-associated. Three of the chains that were CMV-associated were confirmed in vitro to be specific for CMV antigens.

Amplification used 60 Vbeta primers and 13 Jbeta primers. In the original workflow: A later analysis tallied approximately 80 million unique TCR beta chains, around 9.9 million of them shared. Here immunoSEQ multiplex PCR was the method, and the copy in TCRdb shows in-frame clones only, minus some. D and trimming come from the DNA, and the V and J calls and clone size come from that table. The repertoire includes 130,000 or so clones, 75% to 90% of them detected once, and roughly 7.7% sits in the top ten. Sample: PBMCs. The receptor was isolated from a woman aged 50 to 60 in good health and CMV-seropositive. This chain links TRBV4-1 with TRBJ1-5, with D possibly TRBD1 on 6 matching bases. For the CDR3, the DNA is TGCGCCAGCAGCCGGACAGTTAGCAATCAGCCCCAGCATTTT. Its translation is CASSRTVSNQPQHF.